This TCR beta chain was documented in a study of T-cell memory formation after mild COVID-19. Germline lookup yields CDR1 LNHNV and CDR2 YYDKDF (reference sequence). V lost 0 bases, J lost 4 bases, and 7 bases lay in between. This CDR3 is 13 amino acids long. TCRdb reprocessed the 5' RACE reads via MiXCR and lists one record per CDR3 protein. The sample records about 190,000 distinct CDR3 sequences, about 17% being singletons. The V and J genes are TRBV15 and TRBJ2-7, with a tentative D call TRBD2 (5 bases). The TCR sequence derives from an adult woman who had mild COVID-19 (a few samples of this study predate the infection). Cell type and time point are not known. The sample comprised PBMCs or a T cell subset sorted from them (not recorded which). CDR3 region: CATSRDSGYEQYF. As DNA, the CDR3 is TGTGCCACCAGCAGAGATTCGGGATACGAGCAGTACTTC.